One TCR beta chain is described in this entry. This record belongs to a study of CD8+ T cells in alopecia areata. Study-wide context: Patients received oral tofacitinib, 5 to 10 mg twice daily, for moderate-to-severe alopecia areata. Treated patients' severity was scored by percentage of affected scalp area.

The CDR3 covers 15 residues. After removal of 5 bases from V and 1 base from J, the junction contained 9 bases not matched to a gene. The germline CDR1 and CDR2 sequences are GTSNPN and SVGIG (reference sequence). Sample treatment: oral pan-JAK inhibitor, 5-10 mg twice daily. The investigators collected lesional scalp punch biopsies and peripheral blood from alopecia areata patients. RNA extraction was followed by reverse transcription into cDNA, which acted as the sequencing template. Here immunoSEQ multiplex PCR was the method, and the copy in TCRdb shows in-frame clones only, minus some. The sample records about 270,000 clones, 45% to 70% being singletons.

The receptor was isolated from a human donor with alopecia areata. V gene TRBV30 combines with J gene TRBJ1-1, with 8 nucleotides matching TRBD1. Sequencing was performed on CD4+ T cells sorted from blood, taken around week 54, from a patient treated with tofacitinib. CDR3 protein: CAWASRDRGNTEAFF. The CDR3 region has the DNA TGTGCCTGGGCTTCACGAGACAGGGGGAACACTGAAGCTTTCTTT.